What follows describes a single TCR beta chain. The entry originates in a study of blood T cell repertoires in COVID-19. As for the study in general: The cDNA or gDNA used as material had been derived from T cells, B-cell-depleted T cells, or PBMCs.

TCRdb's copy holds only in-frame clones and misses some; the assay was immunoSEQ multiplex PCR. The sample has approximately 210,000 clones; around 85% are singletons. Germline-derived CDR1 and CDR2 are SGHTA and FQGNSA. The CDR3 runs to 14 residues. Losses at the gene ends were 5 bases for V and 7 bases for J; bases not matched to a gene: 3. Patients in Seattle were enrolled during active infection, then followed longitudinally. The source material was peripheral blood. The chain is built from TRBV7-2 and TRBJ1-5, with 12 bases fitting TRBD1. The TCR comes from a man aged 55 to 70 with COVID-19, enrolled during active disease. The CDR3 sequence is CASSPGTGGQPQHF. CDR3 nucleotide sequence: TGTGCCAGCAGCCCCGGGACAGGGGGCCAGCCCCAGCATTTT.